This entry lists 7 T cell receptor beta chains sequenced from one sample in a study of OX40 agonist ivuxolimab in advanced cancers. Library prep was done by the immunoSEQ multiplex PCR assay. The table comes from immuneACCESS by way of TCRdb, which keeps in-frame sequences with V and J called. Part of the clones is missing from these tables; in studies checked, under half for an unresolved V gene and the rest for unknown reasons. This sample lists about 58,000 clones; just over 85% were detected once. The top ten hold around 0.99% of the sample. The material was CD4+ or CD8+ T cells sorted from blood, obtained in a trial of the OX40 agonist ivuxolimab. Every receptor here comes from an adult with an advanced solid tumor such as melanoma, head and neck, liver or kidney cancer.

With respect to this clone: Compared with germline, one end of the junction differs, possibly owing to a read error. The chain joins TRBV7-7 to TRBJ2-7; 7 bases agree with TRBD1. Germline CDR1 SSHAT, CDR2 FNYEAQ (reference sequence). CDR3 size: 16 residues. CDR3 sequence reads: CASSPSAAQGTYEQYF. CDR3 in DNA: TGTGCTAGCAGCCCGTCAGCCGCACAGGGGACCTACGAGCAGTACTTC.

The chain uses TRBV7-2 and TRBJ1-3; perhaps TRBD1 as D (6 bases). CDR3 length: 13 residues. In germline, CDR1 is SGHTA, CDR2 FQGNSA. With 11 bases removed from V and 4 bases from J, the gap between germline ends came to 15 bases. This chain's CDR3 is CAGGGGGGNTIYF. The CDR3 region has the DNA TGTGCCGGTGGAGGGGGGGGCGGAAACACCATATATTTT.

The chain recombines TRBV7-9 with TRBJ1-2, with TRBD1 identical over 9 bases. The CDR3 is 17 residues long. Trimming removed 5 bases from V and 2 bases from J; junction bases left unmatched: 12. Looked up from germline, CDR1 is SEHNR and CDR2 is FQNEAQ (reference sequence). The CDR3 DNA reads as TGTGCCAGCAGCCCCCCGCGCCACAGGGGGCCGAACTATGGCTACACCTTC. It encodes CASSPPRHRGPNYGYTF. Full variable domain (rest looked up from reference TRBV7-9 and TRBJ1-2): DTGVSQNPRHKITKRGQNVTFRCDPISEHNRLYWYRQTLGQGPEFLTYFQNEAQLEKSRLLSDRFSAERPKGSFSTLEIQRTEQGDSAMYLCASSPPRHRGPNYGYTFGSGTRLTVV.

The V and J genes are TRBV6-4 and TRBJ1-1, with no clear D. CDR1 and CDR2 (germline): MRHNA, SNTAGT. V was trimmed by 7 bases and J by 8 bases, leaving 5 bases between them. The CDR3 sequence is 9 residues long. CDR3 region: CASKGEAFF. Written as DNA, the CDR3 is TGTGCCAGCAAGGGCGAAGCTTTCTTT.

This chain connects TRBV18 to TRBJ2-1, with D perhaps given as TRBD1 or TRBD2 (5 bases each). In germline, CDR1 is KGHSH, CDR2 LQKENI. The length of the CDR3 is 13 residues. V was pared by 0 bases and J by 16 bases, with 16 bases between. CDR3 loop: CASSPPSGTTVFF. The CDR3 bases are TGTGCCAGCTCACCACCCTCCGGGACGACAGTATTCTTC.

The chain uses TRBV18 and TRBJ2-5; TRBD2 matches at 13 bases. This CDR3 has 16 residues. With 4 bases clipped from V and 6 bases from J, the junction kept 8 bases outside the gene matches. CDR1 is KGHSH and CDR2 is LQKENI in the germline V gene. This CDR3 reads CASSLRTSGGVQTQYF. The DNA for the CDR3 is TGTGCCAGCTCACTTCGGACTAGCGGGGGAGTACAGACCCAGTACTTC.

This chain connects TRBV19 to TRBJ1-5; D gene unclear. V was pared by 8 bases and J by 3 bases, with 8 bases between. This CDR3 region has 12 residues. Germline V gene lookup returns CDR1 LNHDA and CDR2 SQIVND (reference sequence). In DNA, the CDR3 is TGTGCCAGTGAAAACCCCAATCAGCCCCAGCATTTT. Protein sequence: CASENPNQPQHF.